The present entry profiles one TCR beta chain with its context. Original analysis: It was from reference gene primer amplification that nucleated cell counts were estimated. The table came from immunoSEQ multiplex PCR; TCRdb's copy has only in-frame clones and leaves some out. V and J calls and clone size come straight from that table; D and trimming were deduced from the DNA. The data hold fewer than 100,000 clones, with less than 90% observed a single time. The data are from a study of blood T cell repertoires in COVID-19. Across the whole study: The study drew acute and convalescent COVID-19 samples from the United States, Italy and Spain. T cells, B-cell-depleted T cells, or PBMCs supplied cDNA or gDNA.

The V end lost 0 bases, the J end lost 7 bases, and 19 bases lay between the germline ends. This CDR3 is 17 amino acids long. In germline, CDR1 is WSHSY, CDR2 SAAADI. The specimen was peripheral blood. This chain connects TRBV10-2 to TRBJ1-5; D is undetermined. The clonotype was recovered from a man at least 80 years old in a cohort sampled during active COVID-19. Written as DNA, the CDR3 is TGCGCCAGCAGTGAGTCGGGCATGGGAGGGTTAGGACAGCCCCAGCATTTT. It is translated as CASSESGMGGLGQPQHF.